Below are 22 T cell receptor beta chains sequenced from a single sample in a study of patients with pleural tuberculosis. Each CDR3 protein is one row after TCRdb ran MiXCR on the reads. Here the sample spans under 65,000 distinct CDR3 sequences, about 7.3% being singletons. The receptors originated from a human donor with pleural tuberculosis.

The V and J genes are TRBV28 and TRBJ2-7; tentatively, D is TRBD1 (5 bases). CDR3 length equals 14 residues. CDR1 and CDR2 (germline): MDHEN, SYDVKM. Trimming stripped 7 bases from V and 1 base from J, with 14 bases between. CDR3 in DNA: TGTGCCAGCATGGAAGGGGCAGGGTCCTACGAGCAGTACTTC. It translates to CASMEGAGSYEQYF.

This clonotype was picked up many times. This sequence joins TRBV11-2 and TRBJ2-3; no clear D. This CDR3 has 14 amino acids. Germline loops: CDR1 SGHAT, CDR2 FQNNGV. Trimming pared 5 bases from V and 0 bases from J, leaving 9 bases between. CDR3 in DNA: TGTGCCAGCAGCCCAGGCGGCAGCACAGATACGCAGTATTTT. Protein: CASSPGGSTDTQYF.

As to this clonotype: This clone may be a read error of a much larger clone one base away. The genes are TRBV20-1 and TRBJ1-4; 7 nucleotides align to TRBD1. The CDR3 is made up of 16 amino acids. Germline lookup yields CDR1 DFQATT and CDR2 SNEGSKA (reference sequence). The chain's CDR3 is CSAGDRELATNEKLFF. DNA for the CDR3: TGCAGTGCTGGAGACAGGGAATTAGCAACTAATGAAAAACTGTTTTTT.

This clonotype has just a few counts. The CDR3 coding sequence is TGTGCCAGCAGCTTACGGGGTACGAACACCGGGGAGCTGTTTTTT. Its translation: CASSLRGTNTGELFF. The chain joins TRBV11-2 to TRBJ2-2, with TRBD2 as a possible D gene (5 bases). Germline V CDR1 and CDR2: SGHAT, FQNNGV. V was clipped by 2 bases and J by 0 bases, with 7 bases between them. The CDR3 runs to 15 residues.

The chain recombines TRBV13 with TRBJ2-1, with 10 bases identical to TRBD2. V lost 5 bases, J lost 4 bases, and 8 bases stayed unmatched. The germline V gene has CDR1 PRHDT and CDR2 FYEKMQ (reference sequence). The CDR3 has 16 amino acids. Written as DNA, the CDR3 is TGTGCCAGCAGCGTCCCTAGCGGGAGTACTTACAATGAGCAGTTCTTC. It encodes CASSVPSGSTYNEQFF.

This clonotype was seen at least ten times. The V call is TRBV28, the J call TRBJ2-3; D remains unclear. Trimming shortened V by 6 bases and J by 6 bases, and 10 bases separated the two germline ends. Germline values: CDR1 MDHEN, CDR2 SYDVKM. The CDR3 consists of 12 residues. The CDR3 bases are TGTGCCAGCAGGGCCTTGGCGGATACGCAGTATTTT. This gives the protein CASRALADTQYF. Based on the CDR3 plus reference TRBV28 and TRBJ2-3, the full variable domain is DVKVTQSSRYLVKRTGEKVFLECVQDMDHENMFWYRQDPGLGLRLIYFSYDVKMKEKGDIPEGYSVSREKKERFSLILESASTNQTSMYLCASRALADTQYFGPGTRLTVL.

This clonotype was counted many times. The CDR3 nucleotides are TGCAGTGCTGGCTTACGACTTGGGGAGACCCAGTACTTC. It yields the protein CSAGLRLGETQYF. This rearrangement joins TRBV20-1 to TRBJ2-5; D ambiguous. The CDR3 extends over 13 amino acids. Trimming took 5 bases from V and 5 from J, leaving 15 bases between them. CDR1 and CDR2 (germline): DFQATT, SNEGSKA (reference sequence).

The V call is TRBV29-1, the J call TRBJ2-3; no clear D. The CDR3 contains 12 residues. CDR1 and CDR2 (germline): SQVTM, ANQGSEA. V shed 8 bases and J shed 1 base, with 10 bases lying between them. The CDR3 spells CSSNPGTDTQYF. The DNA of the CDR3 is TGCAGCTCAAACCCAGGCACAGATACGCAGTATTTT.

This clonotype is a singleton in its sample. The chain combines TRBV29-1 with TRBJ1-1; D not certain. This CDR3 contains 14 residues. The V and J ends lost 4 bases and 4 bases respectively, with 16 bases between them. CDR1 is SQVTM, CDR2 ANQGSEA, per germline. CDR3 in DNA: TGCAGCGTTGTACAGAGTAACATGAGCACTGAAGCTTTCTTT. Protein: CSVVQSNMSTEAFF.

This clonotype was seen ten or more times. V gene TRBV28 combines with J gene TRBJ2-7; the match to TRBD1 covers 8 bases. The CDR3 loop spans 13 amino acids. In germline, CDR1 is MDHEN, CDR2 SYDVKM. V was clipped by 5 bases and J by 4 bases; unmatched bases: 4. The CDR3 DNA sequence: TGTGCCAGCAGTACCGGGACAGGTTACGAGCAGTACTTC. It yields the protein CASSTGTGYEQYF.

At least ten counts were recorded for this clonotype. The chain uses TRBV28 and TRBJ2-1, with 8 bases fitting TRBD2. This CDR3 has 15 amino acids. CDR1 MDHEN and CDR2 SYDVKM come from the germline V gene. The V gene end was trimmed by 6 bases and the J gene end by 9 bases; junction bases not matched to a gene: 13. The chain's CDR3 is CASSYTSGSQGEQFF. The CDR3 region has the DNA TGTGCCAGCAGCTATACTAGCGGCAGTCAAGGTGAGCAGTTCTTC.

This clonotype came up many times. The chain recombines TRBV2 with TRBJ2-1; the D gene is possibly TRBD2 (6 bases). CDR1 SNHLY and CDR2 FYNNEI come from the germline V gene. V gave up 1 base and J gave up 2 bases, with 12 bases separating them. The CDR3 is made up of 16 amino acids. The CDR3 here is CASSEVGTFPYNEQFF. CDR3 sequence (DNA): TGTGCCAGCAGTGAAGTGGGGACTTTCCCCTACAATGAGCAGTTCTTC.

This clonotype was counted ten times or more. This chain's CDR3 is CASSQGVGLNTEAFF. CDR3 in DNA: TGCGCCAGCAGCCAAGGCGTCGGCTTGAACACTGAAGCTTTCTTT. The chain is built from TRBV4-1 and TRBJ1-1, with D uncertain. The V gene's germline CDR1 is MGHRA and CDR2 YSYEKL. The length of the CDR3 is 15 residues. V shed 1 base and J shed 0 bases, with 9 bases lying between them.

This clonotype was observed many times. The rearrangement joins TRBV4-2 to TRBJ2-1, with D tentatively TRBD1 (5 bases). The CDR3 runs 15 residues. CDR1 LGHNA and CDR2 YNFKEQ come from the germline V gene. Trimming took off 2 bases at V and 2 bases at J, with 10 bases between the two ends. CDR3: CASSQQGNTYNEQFF. The CDR3 nucleotides are TGTGCCAGCAGCCAACAGGGAAATACCTACAATGAGCAGTTCTTC.

The chain has TRBV30 and TRBJ2-1; D is ambiguous. Trimming took 0 bases from V and 6 from J, leaving 15 bases between them. Germline CDR1 and CDR2: GTSNPN and SVGIG (reference sequence). The CDR3 is 15 residues long. The CDR3 reads CAWSVRLSGSNEQFF. CDR3 sequence (DNA): TGTGCCTGGAGTGTACGCTTGTCGGGCAGCAATGAGCAGTTCTTC.

This clonotype was found many times. The V gene is TRBV7-3, the J gene TRBJ1-1; D ambiguous. This CDR3 has 13 amino acids. The V gene lost 2 bases and the J gene lost 7 bases, with 11 bases spanning the gap. The V gene's germline CDR1 is SGHTA and CDR2 FQGTGA. CDR3 sequence (DNA): TGTGCCAGCAGCTTAGCCGGCTTGCGTGAAGCTTTCTTT. The encoded protein is CASSLAGLREAFF.

The gene calls are TRBV30 and TRBJ1-3; D ambiguous. Germline V gene lookup returns CDR1 GTSNPN and CDR2 SVGIG (reference sequence). V lost 3 bases to trimming and J lost 0 bases, with 6 bases between them. This CDR3 has 13 amino acids. The CDR3 sequence is CAWSQSSGNTIYF. The CDR3 nucleotides are TGTGCCTGGAGCCAGAGCTCTGGAAACACCATATATTTT. Using reference TRBV30 and TRBJ1-3 for the parts outside the CDR3, the full variable domain is SQTIHQWPATLVQPVGSPLSLECTVEGTSNPNLYWYRQAAGRGLQLLFYSVGIGQISSEVPQNLSASRPQDRQFILSSKKLLLSDSGFYLCAWSQSSGNTIYFGEGSWLTVV.

This clonotype was observed many times. The junction does not match germline at one end; this may be a read error. This chain links TRBV7-1 with TRBJ2-1, with TRBD1 matching 9 bases. TRBV7-1 is identified as an open reading frame with a role that is uncertain. CDR3 length: 16 residues. The CDR3 DNA is TGTGCCAGCACCTCAGCTTGGACAGGGGCCCACAATGAGCAGTTCTTC. It encodes CASTSAWTGAHNEQFF.

At least ten counts were recorded for this clonotype. The chain employs TRBV7-9 and TRBJ1-4; D uncertain. CDR3 size: 11 residues. The ends were cut back, 5 bases at V and 8 bases at J, with 6 bases in the middle. Per the germline V gene, CDR1 is SEHNR and CDR2 is FQNEAQ (reference sequence). CDR3 loop: CASSPGEKLFF. The CDR3 nucleotides are TGTGCCAGCAGCCCTGGAGAAAAACTGTTTTTT.

There are many counts of this clonotype. The chain joins TRBV11-2 to TRBJ2-7; 8 nucleotides align to TRBD1. Per the germline V gene, CDR1 is SGHAT and CDR2 is FQNNGV. V was pared by 5 bases and J by 3 bases, with 6 bases of the junction left unmatched. The CDR3 has 14 residues. The CDR3 sequence is CASSPDRDHYEQYV. CDR3 nucleotide sequence: TGTGCCAGCAGCCCGGACAGGGACCACTACGAGCAGTACGTC.

The V gene is TRBV12-3 or TRBV12-4, the J gene TRBJ2-7; 9 nucleotides match TRBD1. This CDR3 has 15 amino acids. Trimming removed 6 bases from V and 3 bases from J; junction bases left unmatched: 9. CDR3 protein: CASSKLRTGDYEQYF. The CDR3 DNA follows: TGTGCCAGCAGCAAACTTAGGACAGGGGACTACGAGCAGTACTTC.

This clonotype was seen at least ten times. The chain has TRBV28 and TRBJ2-7; 9 positions match TRBD1. In germline, CDR1 is MDHEN, CDR2 SYDVKM. Trimming removed 4 bases from V and 3 bases from J; junction bases left unmatched: 7. The CDR3 contains 15 residues. The CDR3, as DNA: TGTGCCAGCAGTTCTTCTGTGACAGGGGGCTACGAGCAGTACTTC. Encoded protein: CASSSSVTGGYEQYF.